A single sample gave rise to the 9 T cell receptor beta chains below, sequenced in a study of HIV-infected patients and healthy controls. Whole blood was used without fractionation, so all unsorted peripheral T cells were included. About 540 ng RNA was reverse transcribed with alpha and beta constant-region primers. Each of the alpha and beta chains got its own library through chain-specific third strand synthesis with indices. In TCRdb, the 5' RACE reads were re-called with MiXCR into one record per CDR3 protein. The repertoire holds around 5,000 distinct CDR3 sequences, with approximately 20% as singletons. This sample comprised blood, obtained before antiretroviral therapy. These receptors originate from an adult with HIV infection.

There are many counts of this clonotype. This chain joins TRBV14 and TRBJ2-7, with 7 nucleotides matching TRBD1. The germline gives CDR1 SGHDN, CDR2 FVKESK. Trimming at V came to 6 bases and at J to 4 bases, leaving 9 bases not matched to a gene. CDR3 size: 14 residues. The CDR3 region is CASSRGQAPYEQYF. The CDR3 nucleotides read TGTGCCAGCAGTCGCGGACAGGCTCCATACGAGCAGTACTTC.

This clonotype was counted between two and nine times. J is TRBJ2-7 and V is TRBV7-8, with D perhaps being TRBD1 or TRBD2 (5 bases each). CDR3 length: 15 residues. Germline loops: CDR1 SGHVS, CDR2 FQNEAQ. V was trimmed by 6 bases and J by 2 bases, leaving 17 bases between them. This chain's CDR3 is CASRPTGTAAYEQYF. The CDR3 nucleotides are TGTGCCAGCAGGCCAACTGGGACCGCGGCCTACGAGCAGTACTTC.

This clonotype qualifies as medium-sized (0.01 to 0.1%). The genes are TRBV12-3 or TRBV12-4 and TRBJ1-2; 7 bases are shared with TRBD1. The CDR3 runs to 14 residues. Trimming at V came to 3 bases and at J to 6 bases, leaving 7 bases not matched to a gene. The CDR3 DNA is TGTGCCAGCAGTTTGGGCCCCGGGACAGATGGCTACACCTTC. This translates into CASSLGPGTDGYTF.

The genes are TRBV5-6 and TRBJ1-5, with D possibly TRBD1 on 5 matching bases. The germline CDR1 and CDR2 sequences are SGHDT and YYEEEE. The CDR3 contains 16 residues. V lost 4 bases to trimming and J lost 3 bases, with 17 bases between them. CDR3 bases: TGTGCCAGCAGCACAGGTCGGGGGGAGAACAATCAGCCCCAGCATTTT. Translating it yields CASSTGRGENNQPQHF.

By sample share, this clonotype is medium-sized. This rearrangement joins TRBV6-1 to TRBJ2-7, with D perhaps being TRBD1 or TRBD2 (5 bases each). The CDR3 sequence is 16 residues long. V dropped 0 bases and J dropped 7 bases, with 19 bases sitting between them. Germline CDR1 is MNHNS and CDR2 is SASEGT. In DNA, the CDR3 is TGTGCCAGCAGTGAAGCCCCGGGGACGCCGGATACGGAGCAGTACTTC. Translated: CASSEAPGTPDTEQYF.

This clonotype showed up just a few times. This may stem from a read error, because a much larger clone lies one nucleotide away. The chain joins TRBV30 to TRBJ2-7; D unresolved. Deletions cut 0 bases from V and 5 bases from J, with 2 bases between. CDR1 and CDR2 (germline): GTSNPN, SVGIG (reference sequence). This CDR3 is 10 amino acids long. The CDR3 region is CAWSVHEQYF. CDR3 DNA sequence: TGTGCCTGGAGTGTCCACGAGCAGTACTTC.

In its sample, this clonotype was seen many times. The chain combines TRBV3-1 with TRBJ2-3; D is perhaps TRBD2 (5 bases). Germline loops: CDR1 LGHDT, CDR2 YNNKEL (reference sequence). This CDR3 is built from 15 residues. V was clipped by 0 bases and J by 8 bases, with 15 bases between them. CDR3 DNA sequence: TGTGCCAGCAGCCAAGATCCCGGGGAGTACAGTACGCAGTATTTT. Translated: CASSQDPGEYSTQYF.

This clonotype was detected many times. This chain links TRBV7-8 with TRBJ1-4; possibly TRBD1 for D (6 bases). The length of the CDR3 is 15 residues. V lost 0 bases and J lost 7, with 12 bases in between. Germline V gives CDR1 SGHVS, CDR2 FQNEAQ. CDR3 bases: TGTGCCAGCAGCTTAGCCTGGGGGCAAGGTGAAAAACTGTTTTTT. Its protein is CASSLAWGQGEKLFF.

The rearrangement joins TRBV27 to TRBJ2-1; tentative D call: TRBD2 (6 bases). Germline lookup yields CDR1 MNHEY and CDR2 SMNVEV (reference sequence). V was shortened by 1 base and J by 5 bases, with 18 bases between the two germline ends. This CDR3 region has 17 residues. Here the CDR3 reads CASSLYIWGEWDNEQFF. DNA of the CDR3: TGTGCCAGCAGTTTATATATCTGGGGGGAATGGGACAATGAGCAGTTCTTC.